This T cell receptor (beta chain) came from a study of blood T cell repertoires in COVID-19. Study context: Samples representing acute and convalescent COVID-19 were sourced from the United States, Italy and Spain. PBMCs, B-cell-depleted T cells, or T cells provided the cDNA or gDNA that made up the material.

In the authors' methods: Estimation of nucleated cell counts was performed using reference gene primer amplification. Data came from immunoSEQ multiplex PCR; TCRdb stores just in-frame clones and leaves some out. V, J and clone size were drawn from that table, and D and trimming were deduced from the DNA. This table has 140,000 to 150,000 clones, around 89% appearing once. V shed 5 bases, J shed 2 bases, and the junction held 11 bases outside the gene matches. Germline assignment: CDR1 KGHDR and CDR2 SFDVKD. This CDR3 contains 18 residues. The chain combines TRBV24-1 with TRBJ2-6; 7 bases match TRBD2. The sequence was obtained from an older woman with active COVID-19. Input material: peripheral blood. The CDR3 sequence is CATSAVVGGEPGANVLTF. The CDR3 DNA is TGTGCCACCAGTGCCGTCGTGGGGGGGGAACCTGGGGCCAACGTCCTGACTTTC.